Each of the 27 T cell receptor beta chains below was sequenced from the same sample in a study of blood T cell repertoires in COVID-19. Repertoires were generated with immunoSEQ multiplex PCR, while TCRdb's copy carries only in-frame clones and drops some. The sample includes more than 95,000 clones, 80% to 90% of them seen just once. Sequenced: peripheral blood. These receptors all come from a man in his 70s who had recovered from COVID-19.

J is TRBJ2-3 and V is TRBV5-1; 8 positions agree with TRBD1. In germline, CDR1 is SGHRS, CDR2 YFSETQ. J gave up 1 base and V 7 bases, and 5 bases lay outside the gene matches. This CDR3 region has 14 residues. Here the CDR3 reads CASSSTGGTDTQYF. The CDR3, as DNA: TGCGCCAGCTCGTCGACAGGGGGCACAGATACGCAGTATTTT.

As DNA, the CDR3 is TGCGCCAGCAGTGAGTGGGGACAGGGGGCGAGCACCGGGGAGCTGTTTTTT. Translation gives CASSEWGQGASTGELFF. The genes are TRBV10-2 and TRBJ2-2, with 12 bases lining up with TRBD1. Trimming at V came to 1 base and at J to 4 bases, leaving 4 bases not matched to a gene. The CDR3 covers 17 residues. CDR1 and CDR2 (germline): WSHSY, SAAADI.

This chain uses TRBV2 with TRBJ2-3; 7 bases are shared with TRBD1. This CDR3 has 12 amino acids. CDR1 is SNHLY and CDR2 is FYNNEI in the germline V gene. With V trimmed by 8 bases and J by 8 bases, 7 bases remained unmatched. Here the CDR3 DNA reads TGTGCCAGCGGCGAGGGGGCCTCTACGCAGTATTTT. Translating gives CASGEGASTQYF.

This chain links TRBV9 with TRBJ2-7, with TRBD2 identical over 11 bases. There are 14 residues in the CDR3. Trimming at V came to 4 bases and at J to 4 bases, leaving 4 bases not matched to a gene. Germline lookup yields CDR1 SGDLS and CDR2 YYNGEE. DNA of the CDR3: TGTGCCAGCAGCCCCGGACTAGCGGGTTACGAGCAGTACTTC. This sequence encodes CASSPGLAGYEQYF.

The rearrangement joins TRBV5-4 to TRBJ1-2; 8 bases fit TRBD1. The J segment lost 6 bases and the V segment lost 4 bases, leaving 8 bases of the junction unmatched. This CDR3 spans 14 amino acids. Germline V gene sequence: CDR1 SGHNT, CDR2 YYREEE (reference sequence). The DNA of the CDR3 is TGTGCCAGCAGCCCAGGGACAGGTGAGGATGGCTACACCTTC. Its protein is CASSPGTGEDGYTF. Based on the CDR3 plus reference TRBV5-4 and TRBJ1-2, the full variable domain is ETGVTQSPTHLIKTRGQQVTLRCSSQSGHNTVSWYQQALGQGPQFIFQYYREEENGRGNFPPRFSGLQFPNYSSELNVNALELDDSALYLCASSPGTGEDGYTFGSGTRLTVV.

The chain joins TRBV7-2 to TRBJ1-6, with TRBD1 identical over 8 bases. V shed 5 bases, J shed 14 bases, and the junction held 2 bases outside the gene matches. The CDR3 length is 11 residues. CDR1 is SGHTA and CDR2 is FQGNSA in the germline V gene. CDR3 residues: CASSEGQALHF. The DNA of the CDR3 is TGTGCCAGCAGCGAGGGACAGGCCCTCCACTTT.

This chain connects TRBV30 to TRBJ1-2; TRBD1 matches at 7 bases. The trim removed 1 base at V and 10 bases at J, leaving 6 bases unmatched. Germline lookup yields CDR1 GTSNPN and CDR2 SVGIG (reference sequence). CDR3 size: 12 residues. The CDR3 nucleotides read TGTGCCTGGAGTGGGGACAGTTCATCCTACACCTTC. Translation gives CAWSGDSSSYTF.

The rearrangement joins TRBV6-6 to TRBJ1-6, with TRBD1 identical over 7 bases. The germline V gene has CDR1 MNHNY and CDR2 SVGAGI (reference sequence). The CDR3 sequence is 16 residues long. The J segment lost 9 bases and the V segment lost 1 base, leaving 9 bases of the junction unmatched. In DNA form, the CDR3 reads TGTGCCAGCAGTTACTGGCAACAGGGGATGGGTTCACCCCTCCACTTT. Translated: CASSYWQQGMGSPLHF.

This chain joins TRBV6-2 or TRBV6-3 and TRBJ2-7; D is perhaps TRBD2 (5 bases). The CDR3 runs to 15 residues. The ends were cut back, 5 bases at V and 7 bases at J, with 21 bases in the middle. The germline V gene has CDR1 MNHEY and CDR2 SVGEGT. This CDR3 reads CASSTWTPLGGEQYF. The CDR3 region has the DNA TGTGCCAGCAGTACGTGGACTCCTCTGGGTGGAGAGCAGTACTTC.

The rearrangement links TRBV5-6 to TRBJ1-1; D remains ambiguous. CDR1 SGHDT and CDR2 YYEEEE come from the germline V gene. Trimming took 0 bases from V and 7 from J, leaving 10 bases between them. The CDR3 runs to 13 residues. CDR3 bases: TGTGCCAGCAGCTTGGTCAGTTTTGGTGAAGCTTTCTTT. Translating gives CASSLVSFGEAFF.

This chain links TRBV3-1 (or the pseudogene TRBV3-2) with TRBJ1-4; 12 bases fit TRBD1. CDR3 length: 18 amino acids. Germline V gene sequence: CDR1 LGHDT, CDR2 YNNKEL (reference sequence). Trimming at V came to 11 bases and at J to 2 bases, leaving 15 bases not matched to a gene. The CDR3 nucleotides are TGTGCCGCAGAGGGGGGACAGGGGGCGAATGAGACTAATGAAAAACTGTTTTTT. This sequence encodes CAAEGGQGANETNEKLFF.

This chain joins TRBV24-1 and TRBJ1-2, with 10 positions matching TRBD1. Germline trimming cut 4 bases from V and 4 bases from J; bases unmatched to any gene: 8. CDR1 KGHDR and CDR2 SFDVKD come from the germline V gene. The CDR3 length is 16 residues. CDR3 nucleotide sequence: TGTGCCACCAGTGAGGGGGGACAGGGGATAGGCTATGGCTACACCTTC. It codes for CATSEGGQGIGYGYTF.

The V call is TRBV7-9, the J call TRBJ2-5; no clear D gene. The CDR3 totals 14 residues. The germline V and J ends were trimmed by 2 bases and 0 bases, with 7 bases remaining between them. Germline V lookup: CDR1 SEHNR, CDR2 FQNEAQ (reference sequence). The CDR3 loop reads CASSLSSHQETQYF. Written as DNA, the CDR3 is TGTGCCAGCAGCTTAAGCTCTCACCAAGAGACCCAGTACTTC.

The chain's CDR3 is CASSSRTGRGDTQYF. The CDR3 coding sequence is TGTGCCAGCAGCTCCAGGACAGGAAGAGGAGATACGCAGTATTTT. J is TRBJ2-3 and V is TRBV5-4, with 7 bases identical to TRBD1. The germline V gene encodes CDR1 SGHNT and CDR2 YYREEE (reference sequence). The CDR3 extends over 15 amino acids. J lost 5 bases, V lost 3 bases, and 9 bases had no gene match. The full variable domain, rest sourced from reference TRBV5-4 and TRBJ2-3, is ETGVTQSPTHLIKTRGQQVTLRCSSQSGHNTVSWYQQALGQGPQFIFQYYREEENGRGNFPPRFSGLQFPNYSSELNVNALELDDSALYLCASSSRTGRGDTQYFGPGTRLTVL.

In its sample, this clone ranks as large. The CDR3 nucleotides read TGTGCCAGCAGCTTCTTTGTCCCGGGAACCCTTTATGGCTACACCTTC. It yields the protein CASSFFVPGTLYGYTF. The chain recombines TRBV13 with TRBJ1-2; unclear D gene. Deletions cut 3 bases from V and 5 bases from J, with 19 bases between. The CDR3 has 16 residues. In germline, CDR1 is PRHDT, CDR2 FYEKMQ (reference sequence).

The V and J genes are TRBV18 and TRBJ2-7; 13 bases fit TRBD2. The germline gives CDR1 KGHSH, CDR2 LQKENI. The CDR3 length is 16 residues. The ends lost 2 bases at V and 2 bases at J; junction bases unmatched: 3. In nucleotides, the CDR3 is TGTGCCAGCTCACCAGTCGGGACTAGCGGGGCCTACGAGCAGTACTTC. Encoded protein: CASSPVGTSGAYEQYF.

Here the CDR3 DNA reads TGTGCCAGCAGTGATCAGGCCCCAGACTACAATGAGCAGTTCTTC. It codes for CASSDQAPDYNEQFF. The chain is built from TRBV2 and TRBJ2-1; D is unresolved. Trimming shortened V by 3 bases and J by 3 bases, and 12 bases separated the two germline ends. Germline V lookup: CDR1 SNHLY, CDR2 FYNNEI. The CDR3 runs 15 residues.

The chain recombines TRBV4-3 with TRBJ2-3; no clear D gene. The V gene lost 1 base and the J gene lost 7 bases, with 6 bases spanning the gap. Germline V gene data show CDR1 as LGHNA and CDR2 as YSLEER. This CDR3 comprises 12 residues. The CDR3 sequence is CASSQGRNTQYF. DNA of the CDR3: TGCGCCAGCAGCCAAGGTAGAAATACGCAGTATTTT.

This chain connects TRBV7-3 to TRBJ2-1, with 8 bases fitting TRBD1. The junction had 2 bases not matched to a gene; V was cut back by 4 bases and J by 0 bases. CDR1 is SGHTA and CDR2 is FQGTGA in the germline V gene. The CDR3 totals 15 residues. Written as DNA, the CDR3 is TGTGCCAGCAGCTCAACAGGGGGCTCCTACAATGAGCAGTTCTTC. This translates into CASSSTGGSYNEQFF.

The CDR3 here is CASNPRGKNTEAFF. The CDR3 DNA reads TGTGCCAGTAACCCTCGCGGGAAGAACACTGAAGCTTTCTTT. The chain employs TRBV19 and TRBJ1-1; D unresolved. The germline gives CDR1 LNHDA, CDR2 SQIVND (reference sequence). This CDR3 is built from 14 residues. V lost 7 bases, J lost 1 base, and 13 bases lay in between.

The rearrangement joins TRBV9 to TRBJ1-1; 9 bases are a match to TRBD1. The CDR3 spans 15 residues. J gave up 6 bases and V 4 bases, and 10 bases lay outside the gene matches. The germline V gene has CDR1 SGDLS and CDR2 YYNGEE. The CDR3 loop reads CASSPRTGDWPEAFF. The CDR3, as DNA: TGTGCCAGCAGCCCACGGACAGGGGATTGGCCTGAAGCTTTCTTT.

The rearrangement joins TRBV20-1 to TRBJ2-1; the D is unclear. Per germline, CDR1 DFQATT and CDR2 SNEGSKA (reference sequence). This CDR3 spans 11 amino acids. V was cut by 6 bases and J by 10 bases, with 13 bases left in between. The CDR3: CSAATINEQFF. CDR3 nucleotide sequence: TGCAGTGCGGCCACTATTAACGAGCAGTTCTTC.

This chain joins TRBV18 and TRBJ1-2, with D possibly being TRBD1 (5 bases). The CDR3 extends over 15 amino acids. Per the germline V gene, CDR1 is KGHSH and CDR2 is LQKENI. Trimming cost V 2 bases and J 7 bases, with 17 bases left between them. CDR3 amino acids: CASSPWGGEQVGYTF. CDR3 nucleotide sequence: TGTGCCAGCTCACCATGGGGCGGGGAGCAGGTTGGCTACACCTTC.

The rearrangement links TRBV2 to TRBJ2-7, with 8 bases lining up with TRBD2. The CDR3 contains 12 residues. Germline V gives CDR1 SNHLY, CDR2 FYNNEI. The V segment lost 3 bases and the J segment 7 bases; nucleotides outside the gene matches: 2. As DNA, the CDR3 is TGTGCCAGCAGTGACCCGGGGGGGGAGCAGTACTTC. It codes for CASSDPGGEQYF.

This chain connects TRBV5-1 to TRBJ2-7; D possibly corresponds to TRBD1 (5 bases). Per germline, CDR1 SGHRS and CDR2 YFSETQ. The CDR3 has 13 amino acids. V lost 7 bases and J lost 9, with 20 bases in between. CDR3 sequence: CASSGNSYEGQYF. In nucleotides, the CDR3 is TGCGCCAGCTCAGGGAACAGCTACGAAGGGCAGTACTTC.

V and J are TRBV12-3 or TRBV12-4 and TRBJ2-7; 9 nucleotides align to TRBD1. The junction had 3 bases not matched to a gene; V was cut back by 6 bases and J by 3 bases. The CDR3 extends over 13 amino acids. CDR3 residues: CASRGTGLYEQYF. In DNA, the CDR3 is TGTGCCAGCAGGGGGACAGGGCTCTACGAGCAGTACTTC.

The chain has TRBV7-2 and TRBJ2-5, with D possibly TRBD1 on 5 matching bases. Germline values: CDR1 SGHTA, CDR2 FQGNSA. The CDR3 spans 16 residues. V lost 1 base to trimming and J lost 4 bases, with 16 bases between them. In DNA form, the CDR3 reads TGTGCCAGCAGCTTAGACGGCAGGGTGGCAGCAGAGACCCAGTACTTC. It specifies CASSLDGRVAAETQYF. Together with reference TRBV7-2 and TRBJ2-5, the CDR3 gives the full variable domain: GAGVSQSPSNKVTEKGKDVELRCDPISGHTALYWYRQSLGQGLEFLIYFQGNSAPDKSGLPSDRFSAERTGGSVSTLTIQRTQQEDSAVYLCASSLDGRVAAETQYFGPGTRLLVL.